This TCR beta chain was obtained from a study of shared clonotypes between healthy human individuals. Study-wide points: Among donors, the sharing of clonotypes was expected to be influenced by sequencing depth.

Scientists sequenced DNA from unsorted PBMC on ten immunoSEQ deep assay plates. Data came from immunoSEQ multiplex PCR; TCRdb stores just in-frame clones and leaves some out. The sample lists about 530,000 clones, about 79% occurring once. Donors had no recently reported acute infections or vaccinations and were HIV-negative. Genomic DNA came from 85 million to 95 million PBMCs in unsorted samples. The V end was cut by 6 bases, the J end by 9 bases, with 21 bases between. The CDR3 loop spans 14 amino acids. Per germline, CDR1 SQVTM and CDR2 ANQGSEA. About this clone itself: What it binds is unknown.

Sequencing was performed on PBMCs. This receptor was identified in a woman in her thirties or forties in good health. Some clones in this sample may be carry-over from other donors' samples. The genes are TRBV29-1 and TRBJ2-1, with D perhaps assigned TRBD1 or TRBD2 (6 bases each). The CDR3 sequence: CSVGGGLEKAEQFF. CDR3 nucleotide sequence: TGCAGCGTGGGGGGCGGCTTAGAGAAGGCTGAGCAGTTCTTC.